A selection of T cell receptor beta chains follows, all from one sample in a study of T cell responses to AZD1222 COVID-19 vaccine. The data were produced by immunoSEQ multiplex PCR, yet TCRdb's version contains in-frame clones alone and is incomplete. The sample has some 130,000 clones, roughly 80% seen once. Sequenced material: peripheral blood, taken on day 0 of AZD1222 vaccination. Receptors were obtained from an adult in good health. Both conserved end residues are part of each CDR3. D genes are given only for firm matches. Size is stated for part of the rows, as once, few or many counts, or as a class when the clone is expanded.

TGTGCCAGCACCGACAGGGTTGGAAACACCATATATTTT	CASTDRVGNTIYF	TRBD1	TRBV6-5	TRBJ1-3	.
TGTGCCAGCAGCCAAGCCTGGGGACCCGAGGCTGGCTACACCTTC	CASSQAWGPEAGYTF	.	TRBV3-1/TRBV3-2	TRBJ1-2	few
TGTGCCAGCAGCTTGGGAGGGCGGGGGCCCGGGGAGCAGTACTTC	CASSLGGRGPGEQYF	.	TRBV5-4	TRBJ2-7	.
TGTGCCAGCAGCCAAGACAAGGTCACAGGGGCGAGCTCCTATAATTCACCCCTCCACTTT	CASSQDKVTGASSYNSPLHF	TRBD1	TRBV14	TRBJ1-6	.
TGTGCCAGCAGTTTAAACAGGGGGTCCAATCAGCCCCAGCATTTT	CASSLNRGSNQPQHF	TRBD1	TRBV6-5	TRBJ1-5	.
TGTGCCAGCAGCCCTGTGTGGGCCTCCGAGCAGTACTTC	CASSPVWASEQYF	.	TRBV11-2	TRBJ2-7	.
TGTGCCAGCAGTTTAGGCTCCCGGGCTTTCTTT	CASSLGSRAFF	.	TRBV27	TRBJ1-1	.
TGCGCCAGCCGCCTCGGACAGCTAAACACTGAAGCTTTCTTT	CASRLGQLNTEAFF	.	TRBV10-2	TRBJ1-1	.
TGTGCCAGCAGCGCCGGGACAGAACTCTATCAGCCCCAGCATTTT	CASSAGTELYQPQHF	TRBD1	TRBV7-9	TRBJ1-5	.
TGTGCCAGCAGCGCGGCAGGGGGGTCCTACGAGCAGTACTTC	CASSAAGGSYEQYF	.	TRBV7-9	TRBJ2-7	.
TGTGCCAGCAGTCACCAAGGAGGGTACTCCTACGAGCAGTACTTC	CASSHQGGYSYEQYF	.	TRBV27	TRBJ2-7	.
TGTGCCACCAGCAGAAGGACTAGCGGGGGCCAGAACACCGGGGAGCTGTTTTTT	CATSRRTSGGQNTGELFF	TRBD2	TRBV15	TRBJ2-2	.
TGTGCCAGCAGAGAGCCGGGACAGGGGTACGACACTGAAGCTTTCTTT	CASREPGQGYDTEAFF	TRBD1	TRBV2	TRBJ1-1	.
TGTGCCAGCAGCTCAGGACAGGGGGTAAGGGACGAGCAGTACTTC	CASSSGQGVRDEQYF	TRBD1	TRBV7-3	TRBJ2-7	.
TGTGCCAGCAGTTTAGCCGGAGGCCCGTCGAATGAAAAACTGTTTTTT	CASSLAGGPSNEKLFF	.	TRBV28	TRBJ1-4	.
TGTGCCAGCTCACCACCAAGCGTCGTCACTGAAGCTTTCTTT	CASSPPSVVTEAFF	.	TRBV18	TRBJ1-1	once
TGTGCCAGCAGCTTAGCTGGGGCCAACGTCCTGACTTTC	CASSLAGANVLTF	.	TRBV7-9	TRBJ2-6	.
TGTGCCAGTACCTTAGCTACAGGGACCTATAGCAATCAGCCCCAGCATTTT	CASTLATGTYSNQPQHF	.	TRBV19	TRBJ1-5	.
TGTGCCAGCGGGAGGGATGCAAAGAATTCACCCCTCCACTTT	CASGRDAKNSPLHF	.	TRBV6-6	TRBJ1-6	.
TGTGCCAGCTTGGAGGCGGAGAACACTGAAGCTTTCTTT	CASLEAENTEAFF	.	TRBV7-3	TRBJ1-1	.
TGTGCCAGCAGCATCCTGACCAATCTAGACACAGATACGCAGTATTTT	CASSILTNLDTDTQYF	.	TRBV7-3	TRBJ2-3	.
TGTGCCAGCAGTGAGCAACAGAAGAACACTGAAGCTTTCTTT	CASSEQQKNTEAFF	.	TRBV6-1	TRBJ1-1	.
TGTGCCAGCAGTCGGTCCCCTAACAGTAGGGATAATTCACCCCTCCACTTT	CASSRSPNSRDNSPLHF	.	TRBV6-6	TRBJ1-6	few
TGTGCCAGCAGCCTAGGGAGCTCCTATAATTCACCCCTCCACTTT	CASSLGSSYNSPLHF	.	TRBV5-5	TRBJ1-6	.
TGTGCCAGCGTTTATCGACAGCCCCGTAATGAAAAACTGTTTTTT	CASVYRQPRNEKLFF	.	TRBV28	TRBJ1-4	.
TGTGCCAGCAGCCCCGAGGGACGGCAGCCCCAGCATTTT	CASSPEGRQPQHF	.	TRBV6-5	TRBJ1-5	.
TGTGCCAGCAGTTCGACAGGGAGCAGAAAAGAGACCCAGTACTTC	CASSSTGSRKETQYF	TRBD1	TRBV7-7	TRBJ2-5	once
TGTGCCAGCAGCGAAGGGGAGACAGGGGGCGATTTACAGACTAATGAAAAACTGTTTTTT	CASSEGETGGDLQTNEKLFF	.	TRBV21-1	TRBJ1-4	.
TGTGCCAGCAGCCCTGGGTCCCGCGGGGCAACCTACGAGCAGTACTTC	CASSPGSRGATYEQYF	.	TRBV6-2/TRBV6-3	TRBJ2-7	.
TGTGCCAGCAGCCTTACACAGGGGAGCTCCTACAATGAGCAGTTCTTC	CASSLTQGSSYNEQFF	TRBD1	TRBV5-4	TRBJ2-1	.
TGCAGCGAGCGGACGAACACTGAAGCTTTCTTT	CSERTNTEAFF	.	TRBV29-1	TRBJ1-1	.
TGTGCCTGGGGGGAAGGCGGAAACACCATATATTTT	CAWGEGGNTIYF	.	TRBV30	TRBJ1-3	.
TGTGCCAGCACCCCGACTAGCGGGGGACACGAGCAGTACTTC	CASTPTSGGHEQYF	TRBD2	TRBV28	TRBJ2-7	few
TGTGCCAGTACCCCGGACTATTTTAGGAACACCATATATTTT	CASTPDYFRNTIYF	.	TRBV19	TRBJ1-3	.
TGCGCCAGCAGCTCAAAACTGGGGGGTCCCATCGGAGACACCATATATTTT	CASSSKLGGPIGDTIYF	.	TRBV5-1	TRBJ1-3	few